The 15 T cell receptor beta chains below all came from one sample that was sequenced in a study of blood T cell repertoires in COVID-19. Using immunoSEQ multiplex PCR, the repertoire was profiled, and TCRdb retains in-frame clones only, with some absent. The profile shows 50,000 to 60,000 clones, roughly nine tenths of them singletons. Sample: peripheral blood. These receptors all come from a man in his 60s with acute or convalescent COVID-19.

This chain uses TRBV6-2 or TRBV6-3 with TRBJ2-2; TRBD1 agrees at 7 bases. This CDR3 comprises 18 residues. The germline V gene encodes CDR1 MNHEY and CDR2 SVGEGT. Losses at the gene ends were 0 bases for V and 3 bases for J; bases not matched to a gene: 10. The CDR3 is CASSYSPFFQGDTGELFF. CDR3 sequence (DNA): TGTGCCAGCAGTTACTCCCCTTTTTTCCAGGGGGACACCGGGGAGCTGTTTTTT.

This clone was recorded a few times. The chain couples TRBV5-4 to TRBJ1-2; TRBD1 is a possible D gene (5 bases). Trimming removed 0 bases at V and 8 bases at J, with 14 bases between. Germline V gives CDR1 SGHNT, CDR2 YYREEE (reference sequence). The CDR3 is 14 amino acids. This CDR3 is CASSLEGDLYGYTF. The CDR3 DNA is TGTGCCAGCAGCTTGGAAGGGGATCTTTACGGCTACACCTTC.

The chain joins TRBV10-3 to TRBJ1-1, with D maybe TRBD1 (6 bases). Per germline, CDR1 ENHRY and CDR2 SYGVKD. V was clipped by 2 bases and J by 6 bases, with 13 bases between them. There are 14 residues in the CDR3. CDR3 amino acids: CAISEVKGEPEAFF. CDR3 in DNA: TGTGCCATCAGTGAGGTAAAGGGGGAGCCTGAAGCTTTCTTT.

The V gene is TRBV27, the J gene TRBJ2-7; maybe TRBD2 (5 bases). V lost 2 bases, J lost 0 bases, and 8 bases lay in between. Per germline, CDR1 MNHEY and CDR2 SMNVEV (reference sequence). This CDR3 has 14 residues. CDR3 DNA: TGTGCCAGCAGTTTACGAGGGCTCTCCTACGAGCAGTACTTC. It translates to CASSLRGLSYEQYF.

The rearrangement uses TRBV7-9 and TRBJ1-2; D gene ambiguous. The V gene lost 4 bases and the J gene lost 2 bases, with 11 bases spanning the gap. The CDR3 has 14 residues. The germline V gene has CDR1 SEHNR and CDR2 FQNEAQ (reference sequence). The CDR3 DNA sequence: TGTGCCAGCAGCTCGTTAACAGTCAACTATGGCTACACCTTC. Amino acids: CASSSLTVNYGYTF.

The chain combines TRBV14 with TRBJ1-4; a weak D match, TRBD1 (5 bases). The V end lost 3 bases, the J end lost 7 bases, and 24 bases lay between the germline ends. The CDR3 has 18 residues. The germline CDR1 and CDR2 sequences are SGHDN and FVKESK. The CDR3 nucleotides read TGTGCCAGCAGCCAGGGTAACCAGGGTTTTACTGTTCGTGAAAAACTGTTTTTT. This translates into CASSQGNQGFTVREKLFF. Full variable domain (remainder filled in from reference TRBV14 and TRBJ1-4): EAGVTQFPSHSVIEKGQTVTLRCDPISGHDNLYWYRRVMGKEIKFLLHFVKESKQDESGMPNNRFLAERTGGTYSTLKVQPAELEDSGVYFCASSQGNQGFTVREKLFFGSGTQLSVL.

This chain uses TRBV7-2 with TRBJ1-1; D unresolved. Per germline, CDR1 SGHTA and CDR2 FQGNSA. The CDR3 spans 16 residues. The V gene lost 5 bases and the J gene lost 5 bases, with 21 bases spanning the gap. CDR3 nucleotides: TGTGCCAGCAGCGCATGGGCCCGCTTTATGATTACTGAAGCTTTCTTT. Protein sequence: CASSAWARFMITEAFF. Complete variable domain (other parts from reference TRBV7-2 and TRBJ1-1): GAGVSQSPSNKVTEKGKDVELRCDPISGHTALYWYRQSLGQGLEFLIYFQGNSAPDKSGLPSDRFSAERTGGSVSTLTIQRTQQEDSAVYLCASSAWARFMITEAFFGQGTRLTVV.

CDR3 DNA: TGTGCCAGCAGCTTAGCCCCATCGACAGGGGTTCTGAACACTGAAGCTTTCTTT. Translation gives CASSLAPSTGVLNTEAFF. The chain is built from TRBV7-2 and TRBJ1-1; 8 bases map to TRBD1. V shed 0 bases, J shed 0 bases, and the junction held 9 bases outside the gene matches. Germline loops: CDR1 SGHTA, CDR2 FQGNSA. The CDR3 is 18 residues long.

The chain links TRBV2 to TRBJ2-2; no reliable D call. Germline V gene lookup returns CDR1 SNHLY and CDR2 FYNNEI. The CDR3 spans 12 residues. V was clipped by 6 bases and J by 1 base, with 3 bases between them. CDR3 sequence (DNA): TGTGCCAGCAGCAGGAACACCGGGGAGCTGTTTTTT. Encoded protein: CASSRNTGELFF.

This clone was seen a few times. This chain connects TRBV27 to TRBJ1-2; 9 bases map to TRBD1. V gave up 6 bases and J gave up 8 bases; unmatched junction bases: 10. Germline loops: CDR1 MNHEY, CDR2 SMNVEV (reference sequence). The CDR3 loop spans 14 amino acids. The CDR3, as DNA: TGTGCCAGCAGGGGGACAGGGCGACGTGGCGGCTACACCTTC. This codes for CASRGTGRRGGYTF.

This clone was found once. CDR3 sequence reads: CASSLVAQAYNEQFF. The DNA for the CDR3 is TGTGCCAGCAGCTTAGTCGCACAAGCCTACAATGAGCAGTTCTTC. The V gene is TRBV7-9, the J gene TRBJ2-1; D is uncertain. The V gene lost 1 base and the J gene lost 2 bases, with 9 bases spanning the gap. The CDR3 has 15 amino acids. CDR1 is SEHNR, CDR2 FQNEAQ, per germline (reference sequence). Supplemented by reference TRBV7-9 and TRBJ2-1, the full variable domain reads DTGVSQNPRHKITKRGQNVTFRCDPISEHNRLYWYRQTLGQGPEFLTYFQNEAQLEKSRLLSDRFSAERPKGSFSTLEIQRTEQGDSAMYLCASSLVAQAYNEQFFGPGTRLTVL.

The V and J genes are TRBV19 and TRBJ1-5, with D uncertain. V lost 1 base, J lost 4 bases, and 5 bases lay in between. The CDR3 is made up of 13 amino acids. Germline assignment: CDR1 LNHDA and CDR2 SQIVND (reference sequence). CDR3 sequence: CASSIGENQPQHF. The CDR3 DNA sequence: TGTGCCAGTAGTATAGGCGAGAATCAGCCCCAGCATTTT.

V and J are TRBV29-1 and TRBJ1-1; the match to TRBD1 covers 11 bases. The CDR3 length is 12 residues. Germline values: CDR1 SQVTM, CDR2 ANQGSEA. J lost 3 bases, V lost 7 bases, and 1 base had no gene match. The CDR3 nucleotides are TGCAGCGGGGGACAGGGGGACACTGAAGCTTTCTTT. Its translation is CSGGQGDTEAFF.

This chain joins TRBV6-6 and TRBJ1-3, with D perhaps matching TRBD1 (6 bases). CDR3 length: 14 residues. Germline-derived CDR1 and CDR2 are MNHNY and SVGAGI (reference sequence). Trimming cost V 10 bases and J 0 bases, with 13 bases left between them. The CDR3 region has the DNA TGTGCCACTAACAGGGCAAACTCTGGAAACACCATATATTTT. Translated: CATNRANSGNTIYF.

The genes are TRBV5-6 and TRBJ2-3; 7 bases line up with TRBD1. The CDR3 runs to 15 residues. CDR1 and CDR2 (germline): SGHDT, YYEEEE. The junction had 7 bases not matched to a gene; V was cut back by 0 bases and J by 6 bases. Written as DNA, the CDR3 is TGTGCCAGCAGCTTGGACGACAGGGTCATGGATACGCAGTATTTT. This sequence encodes CASSLDDRVMDTQYF. The whole variable domain, filled in from reference TRBV5-6 and TRBJ2-3, reads DAGVTQSPTHLIKTRGQQVTLRCSPKSGHDTVSWYQQALGQGPQFIFQYYEEEERQRGNFPDRFSGHQFPNYSSELNVNALLLGDSALYLCASSLDDRVMDTQYFGPGTRLTVL.